This TCR beta chain was identified in a study of identical twins. TCRdb re-called the 5' RACE reads with MiXCR, one entry per CDR3 protein. The top ten clones hold roughly 2% of a sample with about 700,000 distinct CDR3 sequences, approximately 6.1% of them seen once. Germline V gene data show CDR1 as DFQATT and CDR2 as SNEGSKA (reference sequence). This CDR3 has 15 amino acids. J gave up 0 bases and V 2 bases, and 5 bases lay outside the gene matches. The chain couples TRBV20-1 to TRBJ2-7; 9 nucleotides agree with TRBD2. Material for sequencing was naive T cells sorted from blood. The sequence derives from a man in his late teens or twenties in good health. The CDR3 here is CSARPLAGSSYEQYF. CDR3 nucleotide sequence: TGCAGTGCTAGACCCCTAGCGGGAAGCTCCTACGAGCAGTACTTC.